The sample holds a few counts of the clone carrying this T cell receptor (beta chain). What it recognizes is unknown. The sample originates from a study of long-term antiretroviral therapy in people with HIV. The CDR3 length is 13 residues. Germline CDR1 and CDR2: SNHLY and FYNNEI. V was pared by 0 bases and J by 5 bases, with 5 bases between. An immunoSEQ assay, version v3.0, was performed at survey level. TCRdb's table, derived via immunoSEQ multiplex PCR, lists solely in-frame clones and lacks some. The sample consists of some 11,000 clones, roughly three quarters of them appearing once. Regarding the study as a whole: The blood, collected between the mid-2000s and the late 2010s, was possibly taken under older ART regimens. Missing from the dataset were any data on ART adherence, viral resistance or therapy changes.

The genes are TRBV2 and TRBJ2-1; D is undetermined. Sample: unsorted PBMCs, taken at the start of antiretroviral therapy, before treatment. The TCR comes from a man younger than 45 with HIV. Here the CDR3 DNA reads TGTGCCAGCAGTGAAGCGCTTCACAATGAGCAGTTCTTC. It translates to CASSEALHNEQFF.